This T cell receptor beta chain was retrieved from a study of STAT5B mutations in CD4+ large granular lymphocyte leukemia. Comments on this clone: Its antigen is not identified.

Whole-study findings and limits: The CD4+ versus CD8+ T-LGLL clonality difference may reflect limited sample size.

Under the authors' procedure: The detection floor for productive clonotype frequency was 2.59 x 10-5. Libraries were prepared by immunoSEQ multiplex PCR; TCRdb keeps only in-frame clonotypes and omits some of them. V and J calls and clone size come straight from that table; D and trimming were deduced from the DNA. The table records some 40,000 clones, 81% of them present only once. Looked up from germline, CDR1 is MNHNS and CDR2 is SASEGT. Trimming removed 8 bases at V and 5 bases at J, with 15 bases between. The CDR3 totals 13 residues. The chain recombines TRBV6-1 with TRBJ1-1; possibly TRBD1 for D (5 bases). Sequenced material: CD4+ T cells from blood buffy coats. The TCR sequence derives from a human donor in good health. The CDR3, as DNA: TGTGCCAGCGAGAGCCAGGGCGGAACTGAAGCTTTCTTT. It yields the protein CASESQGGTEAFF.